These 10 T cell receptor beta chains share one sample of origin, sequenced in a study of control samples from healthy donors and cancer patients. Clones were read by immunoSEQ multiplex PCR, and TCRdb kept only the in-frame ones, dropping some. The sample consists of over 100,000 clones, over 80% of them appearing once. The sample taken for sequencing was blood. The receptor set was obtained from a woman aged 50 to 60 in good health.

The chain links TRBV15 to TRBJ1-5; TRBD1 agrees at 7 bases. The J segment lost 5 bases and the V segment lost 1 base, leaving 8 bases of the junction unmatched. Per germline, CDR1 LNHNV and CDR2 YYDKDF (reference sequence). The CDR3 sequence is 16 residues long. The CDR3, as DNA: TGTGCCACCAGCAGAGCTCGACAGGGTGGATATCAGCCCCAGCATTTT. Translated: CATSRARQGGYQPQHF. The variable domain in full, with the rest retrieved from reference TRBV15 and TRBJ1-5, is DAMVIQNPRYQVTQFGKPVTLSCSQTLNHNVMYWYQQKSSQAPKLLFHYYDKDFNNEADTPDNFQSRRPNTSFCFLDIRSPGLGDTAMYLCATSRARQGGYQPQHFGDGTRLSIL.

This chain uses TRBV6-5 with TRBJ1-1; D unresolved. The V gene's germline CDR1 is MNHEY and CDR2 SVGAGI. The CDR3 sequence is 14 residues long. V was shortened by 6 bases and J by 1 base, with 12 bases between the two germline ends. The CDR3 reads CASSVWAANTEAFF. The CDR3 DNA sequence: TGTGCCAGCAGCGTATGGGCAGCGAACACTGAAGCTTTCTTT.

The chain links TRBV19 to TRBJ1-1, with a tentative D call TRBD1 (5 bases). The length of the CDR3 is 15 residues. The V gene lost 5 bases and the J gene lost 3 bases, with 16 bases spanning the gap. Germline V gene sequence: CDR1 LNHDA, CDR2 SQIVND (reference sequence). CDR3 loop: CASSSRRGIDTEAFF. For the CDR3, the DNA is TGTGCCAGTAGTTCCCGAAGGGGTATCGACACTGAAGCTTTCTTT.

This clone was seen once. This chain joins TRBV4-1 and TRBJ2-7; D is undetermined. V gave up 0 bases and J gave up 1 base, with 13 bases separating them. Germline V gene sequence: CDR1 MGHRA, CDR2 YSYEKL. This CDR3 contains 16 residues. The chain's CDR3 is CASSQDQTDRSYEQYF. DNA of the CDR3: TGCGCCAGCAGCCAAGATCAAACAGATAGATCCTACGAGCAGTACTTC.

The sample holds a few counts of this clone. The V gene is TRBV6-5, the J gene TRBJ1-4; 7 bases line up with TRBD1. The CDR3 totals 14 residues. CDR1 is MNHEY and CDR2 is SVGAGI in the germline V gene. V was clipped by 5 bases and J by 7 bases; unmatched bases: 7. The CDR3 coding sequence is TGTGCCAGCAGTCAGACAGGGATGGGTGAAAAACTGTTTTTT. Protein: CASSQTGMGEKLFF.

This chain uses TRBV5-1 with TRBJ2-3, with D unclear. The V end lost 6 bases, the J end lost 0 bases, and 11 bases lay between the germline ends. The CDR3 is 14 residues long. The germline gives CDR1 SGHRS, CDR2 YFSETQ. The CDR3 spells CASNLGSSTDTQYF. The CDR3 DNA reads TGCGCCAGCAACCTAGGGTCTAGCACAGATACGCAGTATTTT.

The chain uses TRBV19 and TRBJ1-1; perhaps TRBD1 as D (5 bases). Per germline, CDR1 LNHDA and CDR2 SQIVND (reference sequence). The CDR3 spans 14 residues. Trimming pared 6 bases from V and 4 bases from J, leaving 15 bases between. The CDR3 DNA follows: TGTGCCAGTAGATTGGGGGAGGTTAGCACTGAAGCTTTCTTT. Its translation is CASRLGEVSTEAFF.

J is TRBJ1-6 and V is TRBV7-9; D is unresolved. CDR1 and CDR2 from the germline V gene are SEHNR and FQNEAQ (reference sequence). The CDR3 is 18 residues long. V dropped 1 base and J dropped 0 bases, with 13 bases sitting between them. The CDR3 bases are TGTGCCAGCAGCTTAGGGGATCCGCTAGCCTCCTATAATTCACCCCTCCACTTT. This translates into CASSLGDPLASYNSPLHF.

The chain couples TRBV18 to TRBJ1-4, with D tentatively TRBD1 (6 bases). Germline V gives CDR1 KGHSH, CDR2 LQKENI. V was clipped by 5 bases and J by 0 bases, with 13 bases between them. The CDR3 is 16 residues long. The CDR3 nucleotides read TGTGCCAGCTCAAGCCTCGGACAGACAACTAATGAAAAACTGTTTTTT. This codes for CASSSLGQTTNEKLFF.

This clone was seen just once. The rearrangement joins TRBV5-6 to TRBJ1-1, with unresolved D. Germline values: CDR1 SGHDT, CDR2 YYEEEE. The V end was cut by 7 bases, the J end by 9 bases, with 19 bases between. The CDR3 is made up of 13 amino acids. In nucleotides, the CDR3 is TGTGCCAGCTCCGCGGGCCGGAACTTCCAAGCTTTCTTT. It codes for CASSAGRNFQAFF.